Listed below are T cell receptor beta chains from one sample, sequenced in a study of shared clonotypes between healthy human individuals. Profiled with immunoSEQ multiplex PCR; TCRdb holds only in-frame clones, not every one. The sample shows roughly 1,500,000 clones, 98% to 99% of them seen only once. The sequencing sample was made of naive CD4+ T cells sorted from blood. The receptors derive from a man aged 25 to 40 in good health. The CDR3 runs from the conserved cysteine through the conserved F or W. D genes are given only for firm matches. The size field is filled for only some rows; it gives once, few, many or a size class.

cdr3_nt: TGTGCTAGTGGTTTACGACTAGCGGGAGGGGTCCACAATGAGCAGTTCTTC
cdr3_aa: CASGLRLAGGVHNEQFF
v_call: TRBV12-5
j_call: TRBJ2-1
d_call: TRBD2
clone_size: .

cdr3_nt: TGTGCCAGCAGCCAGAGACTAGCGGAGACCTACGAGCAGTACTTC
cdr3_aa: CASSQRLAETYEQYF
v_call: TRBV6-5
j_call: TRBJ2-7
d_call: TRBD2
clone_size: .

cdr3_nt: TGTGCCAGCAGCCCCTTGTGGGGAGGCGCCTACGAGCAGTACTTC
cdr3_aa: CASSPLWGGAYEQYF
v_call: TRBV7-2
j_call: TRBJ2-7
d_call: .
clone_size: .

cdr3_nt: TGTGCCAGCAGCACTTGGACTAGCGGGAGGTCCTACGAGCAGTACTTC
cdr3_aa: CASSTWTSGRSYEQYF
v_call: TRBV13
j_call: TRBJ2-7
d_call: TRBD2
clone_size: .

cdr3_nt: TGTGCCAGCAGTTTCACAGGGGGTCACGAGCAGTACTTC
cdr3_aa: CASSFTGGHEQYF
v_call: TRBV27
j_call: TRBJ2-7
d_call: TRBD1
clone_size: .

cdr3_nt: TGCAGCGTTGAAGGCCGGGACAGGGGAGCGTACGAGCAGTACTTC
cdr3_aa: CSVEGRDRGAYEQYF
v_call: TRBV29-1
j_call: TRBJ2-7
d_call: TRBD1
clone_size: once

cdr3_nt: TGTGCCAGCAGCCCCCTTTCGTTTGAGTCCTACGAGCAGTACTTC
cdr3_aa: CASSPLSFESYEQYF
v_call: TRBV6-6
j_call: TRBJ2-7
d_call: .
clone_size: .

cdr3_nt: TGTGCCAGCAGCTTGCAAACTAGCGGCTACGAGCAGTACTTC
cdr3_aa: CASSLQTSGYEQYF
v_call: TRBV5-4
j_call: TRBJ2-7
d_call: TRBD2
clone_size: .

cdr3_nt: TGTGCCAGCAGGGCTCGAACGAGCAATGAAAAACTGTTTTTT
cdr3_aa: CASRARTSNEKLFF
v_call: TRBV6-1
j_call: TRBJ1-4
d_call: .
clone_size: .

cdr3_nt: TGTGCCAGCAGTCTTCGACTAGCGGGGGGCGTCCCAGATACGCAGTATTTT
cdr3_aa: CASSLRLAGGVPDTQYF
v_call: TRBV27
j_call: TRBJ2-3
d_call: TRBD2
clone_size: once

cdr3_nt: TGTGCCAGCTCACCAGGGATAGCGGGACCCTACGAGCAGTACTTC
cdr3_aa: CASSPGIAGPYEQYF
v_call: TRBV18
j_call: TRBJ2-7
d_call: TRBD2
clone_size: .

cdr3_nt: TGCGCCAGCAGCTTGGCCGGGGGAGGTCAATCAGATACGCAGTATTTT
cdr3_aa: CASSLAGGGQSDTQYF
v_call: TRBV5-1
j_call: TRBJ2-3
d_call: .
clone_size: .

cdr3_nt: TGCGCCAGCAGCTCCGGTCCCCCCCAAACAGATACGCAGTATTTT
cdr3_aa: CASSSGPPQTDTQYF
v_call: TRBV5-1
j_call: TRBJ2-3
d_call: .
clone_size: .

cdr3_nt: TGTGCCAGCAGTTTAAATTTAGGGACGGGACGTTTTCAGCCCCAGCATTTT
cdr3_aa: CASSLNLGTGRFQPQHF
v_call: TRBV28
j_call: TRBJ1-5
d_call: .
clone_size: .

cdr3_nt: TGTGCCAGCTCACCCCTCCCCTTGACGGGAGGGCTCGGGGAGACCCAGTACTTC
cdr3_aa: CASSPLPLTGGLGETQYF
v_call: TRBV18
j_call: TRBJ2-5
d_call: TRBD2
clone_size: .

cdr3_nt: TGTGCCAGTAGAGAGGGAGGAGAGACCCAGTACTTC
cdr3_aa: CASREGGETQYF
v_call: TRBV19
j_call: TRBJ2-5
d_call: .
clone_size: .

cdr3_nt: TGCGCCAGCAGTTCGACGACGACAGCAGTTACCTACGAGCAGTACTTC
cdr3_aa: CASSSTTTAVTYEQYF
v_call: TRBV5-1
j_call: TRBJ2-7
d_call: .
clone_size: .

cdr3_nt: TGCGCCAGCAGCCAAGAGAGGGGGTATGGCTACACCTTC
cdr3_aa: CASSQERGYGYTF
v_call: TRBV4-1
j_call: TRBJ1-2
d_call: .
clone_size: .

cdr3_nt: TGTGCCAGCAGTTCCATATGGGGCGGTGAGCAGTTCTTC
cdr3_aa: CASSSIWGGEQFF
v_call: TRBV7-9
j_call: TRBJ2-1
d_call: .
clone_size: .

cdr3_nt: TGTGCCAGCAGCCAAGAGGGGGTCGGACACTCCTACAATGAGCAGTTCTTC
cdr3_aa: CASSQEGVGHSYNEQFF
v_call: TRBV4-2
j_call: TRBJ2-1
d_call: .
clone_size: .

cdr3_nt: TGTGCCAGCTCCCCTGGACTAGCGGGAGTCAATGAGCAGTTCTTC
cdr3_aa: CASSPGLAGVNEQFF
v_call: TRBV18
j_call: TRBJ2-1
d_call: TRBD2
clone_size: .

cdr3_nt: TGCGCCAGCTCTAAGACAGGGCTAACACCCGGGGAGCTGTTTTTT
cdr3_aa: CASSKTGLTPGELFF
v_call: TRBV23-1
j_call: TRBJ2-2
d_call: TRBD1
clone_size: once

cdr3_nt: TGTGCCAGCAGTTTTCCCGGCGACAGGGGACCTGAAAAACTGTTTTTT
cdr3_aa: CASSFPGDRGPEKLFF
v_call: TRBV27
j_call: TRBJ1-4
d_call: TRBD1
clone_size: .

cdr3_nt: TGCGCCAGCAGCCGCCCGGGGGGTGAATACGAGCAGTACTTC
cdr3_aa: CASSRPGGEYEQYF
v_call: TRBV5-1
j_call: TRBJ2-7
d_call: TRBD2
clone_size: .

cdr3_nt: TGTGCCAGCAGTCGTGCTCACCCCACCGGGGAGCTGTTTTTT
cdr3_aa: CASSRAHPTGELFF
v_call: TRBV28
j_call: TRBJ2-2
d_call: .
clone_size: .

cdr3_nt: TGTGCCAGCAGCCTTGACGGATATAGCAATCAGCCCCAGCATTTT
cdr3_aa: CASSLDGYSNQPQHF
v_call: TRBV6-5
j_call: TRBJ1-5
d_call: .
clone_size: .

cdr3_nt: TGTGCCAGCAGCGTAGGGTCTACCGGGGAGCTGTTTTTT
cdr3_aa: CASSVGSTGELFF
v_call: TRBV9
j_call: TRBJ2-2
d_call: .
clone_size: .

cdr3_nt: TGTGCCAGCAGTGTGGTCAGCCGGACCTCCTACAATGAGCAGTTCTTC
cdr3_aa: CASSVVSRTSYNEQFF
v_call: TRBV6-1
j_call: TRBJ2-1
d_call: .
clone_size: .

cdr3_nt: TGCGCCAGCAGCCAAGCGACCGACAGCTCAGATACGCAGTATTTT
cdr3_aa: CASSQATDSSDTQYF
v_call: TRBV4-3
j_call: TRBJ2-3
d_call: .
clone_size: .

cdr3_nt: TGTGCCAGCAGCTTGTTTAGCGGGAGAGCCTACGAGCAGTACTTC
cdr3_aa: CASSLFSGRAYEQYF
v_call: TRBV7-9
j_call: TRBJ2-7
d_call: TRBD2
clone_size: .

cdr3_nt: TGTGCCAGCTCACCAAATCTAGCCGGTCTCACCGGGGAGCTGTTTTTT
cdr3_aa: CASSPNLAGLTGELFF
v_call: TRBV18
j_call: TRBJ2-2
d_call: .
clone_size: .

cdr3_nt: TGTGCCAGCAGTCTGGGGCCCGACACCGGGGAGCTGTTTTTT
cdr3_aa: CASSLGPDTGELFF
v_call: TRBV6-6
j_call: TRBJ2-2
d_call: .
clone_size: .

cdr3_nt: TGCGCCAGCAGCCAAGCCAGGTCCCAAGAGACCCAGTACTTC
cdr3_aa: CASSQARSQETQYF
v_call: TRBV4-3
j_call: TRBJ2-5
d_call: .
clone_size: .

cdr3_nt: TGTGCCAGCAGTCCCAAACAGGTTAGCGAGCAGTACTTC
cdr3_aa: CASSPKQVSEQYF
v_call: TRBV27
j_call: TRBJ2-7
d_call: .
clone_size: .

cdr3_nt: TGTGCCAGCAGCGACCGGGTAGGGCAGGGAGAAAAACTGTTTTTT
cdr3_aa: CASSDRVGQGEKLFF
v_call: TRBV5-4
j_call: TRBJ1-4
d_call: .
clone_size: .